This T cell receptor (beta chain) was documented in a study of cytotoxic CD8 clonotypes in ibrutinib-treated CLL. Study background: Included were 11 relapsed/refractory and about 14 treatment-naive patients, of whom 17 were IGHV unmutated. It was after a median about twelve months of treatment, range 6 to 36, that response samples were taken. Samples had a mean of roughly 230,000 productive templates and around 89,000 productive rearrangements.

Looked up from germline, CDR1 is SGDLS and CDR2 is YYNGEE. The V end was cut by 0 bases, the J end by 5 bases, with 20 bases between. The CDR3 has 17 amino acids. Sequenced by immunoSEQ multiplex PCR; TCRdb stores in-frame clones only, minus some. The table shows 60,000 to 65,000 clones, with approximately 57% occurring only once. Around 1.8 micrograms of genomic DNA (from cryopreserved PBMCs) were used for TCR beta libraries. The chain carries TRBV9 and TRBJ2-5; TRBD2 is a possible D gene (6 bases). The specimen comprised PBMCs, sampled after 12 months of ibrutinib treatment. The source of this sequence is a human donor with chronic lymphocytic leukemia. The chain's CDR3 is CASSVAETRWGDETQYF. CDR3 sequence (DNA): TGTGCCAGCAGCGTAGCCGAGACAAGGTGGGGGGATGAGACCCAGTACTTC.